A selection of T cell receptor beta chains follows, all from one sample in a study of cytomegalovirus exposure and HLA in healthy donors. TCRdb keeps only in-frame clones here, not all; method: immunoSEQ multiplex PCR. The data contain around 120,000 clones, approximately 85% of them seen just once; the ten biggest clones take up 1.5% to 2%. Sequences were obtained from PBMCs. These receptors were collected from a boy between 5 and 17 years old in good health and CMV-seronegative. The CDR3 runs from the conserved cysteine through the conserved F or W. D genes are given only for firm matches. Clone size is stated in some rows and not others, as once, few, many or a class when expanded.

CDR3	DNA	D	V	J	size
CASSEKDSVNEQFF	TGTGCCAGCAGTGAAAAAGACAGTGTCAATGAGCAGTTCTTC	NA	TRBV6-4	TRBJ2-1	NA
CASSPQLPGTSRRGQPQHF	TGTGCCAGCAGTCCCCAACTTCCCGGGACATCCCGGAGAGGTCAGCCCCAGCATTTT	NA	TRBV27	TRBJ1-5	NA
CASSSGLTEQFF	TGTGCCAGCAGCTCGGGACTAACTGAGCAGTTCTTC	TRBD2	TRBV7-9	TRBJ2-1	NA
CASSPGGAWNEQFF	TGCGCCAGCAGCCCGGGGGGAGCGTGGAATGAGCAGTTCTTC	TRBD2	TRBV4-3	TRBJ2-1	NA
CASSVDSGVGYTF	TGTGCCAGCAGCGTAGATTCGGGGGTAGGCTACACCTTC	NA	TRBV9	TRBJ1-2	NA
CASSQGTSNNEKLFF	TGTGCCAGCAGCCAAGGGACATCCAATAATGAAAAACTGTTTTTT	NA	TRBV14	TRBJ1-4	NA
CASSLEQGGTDTQYF	TGCGCCAGCAGCTTGGAACAGGGTGGCACAGATACGCAGTATTTT	NA	TRBV5-1	TRBJ2-3	NA
CASSQDYDGLRNQPQHF	TGCGCCAGCAGCCAAGACTACGATGGGTTGAGGAATCAGCCCCAGCATTTT	NA	TRBV4-3	TRBJ1-5	many
CASSQVGAGGRSSYNEQFF	TGTGCCAGCAGCCAAGTGGGAGCGGGGGGCCGAAGCTCCTACAATGAGCAGTTCTTC	TRBD2	TRBV14	TRBJ2-1	NA
CASSGGGQGAANEKLFF	TGTGCCAGCAGCGGGGGTGGACAGGGGGCAGCTAATGAAAAACTGTTTTTT	TRBD1	TRBV6-9	TRBJ1-4	NA
CASNPYASGDYYEQYF	TGCGCCAGCAACCCCTACGCTAGCGGGGATTATTACGAGCAGTACTTC	TRBD2	TRBV4-3	TRBJ2-7	NA
CASSLRGGRTDTQYF	TGTGCCAGCAGCTTGCGGGGGGGCCGCACAGATACGCAGTATTTT	TRBD2	TRBV5-4	TRBJ2-3	NA
CASSQGGYRGNEKLFF	TGTGCCAGCAGCCAAGGAGGTTACAGGGGGAATGAAAAACTGTTTTTT	TRBD1	TRBV14	TRBJ1-4	NA
CASSPPGGQDNYEQYF	TGTGCCAGCTCACCACCAGGAGGACAGGATAACTACGAGCAGTACTTC	TRBD1	TRBV18	TRBJ2-7	NA
CASSQVGGEHTQYF	TGCGCCAGCAGCCAAGTAGGGGGCGAACATACGCAGTATTTT	TRBD1	TRBV4-1	TRBJ2-3	NA
CASRGRDSSPYEQYF	TGTGCCAGCAGGGGCCGGGACAGCAGCCCCTACGAGCAGTACTTC	TRBD1	TRBV6-5	TRBJ2-7	NA
CASKGVGEQYF	TGTGCCAGCAAGGGGGTGGGTGAGCAGTACTTC	NA	TRBV6-5	TRBJ2-7	NA
CASSLGRTGELFF	TGTGCCAGCAGCTTGGGGCGGACCGGGGAGCTGTTTTTT	NA	TRBV5-4	TRBJ2-2	once
CSVEPLANYGYTF	TGCAGCGTTGAACCGTTAGCTAACTATGGCTACACCTTC	NA	TRBV29-1	TRBJ1-2	NA
CASRRGISEQYF	TGCGCCAGCAGGCGGGGGATATCCGAGCAGTACTTC	TRBD2	TRBV23-1	TRBJ2-7	NA
CASRGDNYGYTF	TGTGCCAGTAGAGGGGATAACTATGGCTACACCTTC	NA	TRBV19	TRBJ1-2	NA
CASSSTSGGATGELFF	TGTGCCAGCAGTTCCACTAGCGGGGGAGCTACCGGGGAGCTGTTTTTT	TRBD2	TRBV13	TRBJ2-2	NA
CASSERTGANYGYTF	TGTGCCAGCAGTGAACGGACAGGGGCTAACTATGGCTACACCTTC	TRBD1	TRBV6-4	TRBJ1-2	NA
CSVGQPRAHTEAFF	TGCAGCGTTGGGCAGCCGAGGGCCCACACTGAAGCTTTCTTT	NA	TRBV29-1	TRBJ1-1	once
CASSGGTGVGETQYF	TGCGCCAGCAGCGGGGGGACAGGGGTTGGAGAGACCCAGTACTTC	TRBD1	TRBV5-1	TRBJ2-5	NA
CASSQGTGLVYEQFF	TGTGCCAGCAGCCAGGGGACAGGGTTAGTTTATGAGCAGTTCTTC	TRBD1	TRBV7-9	TRBJ2-1	NA
CACLGGRGYGYTF	TGTGCCTGCCTAGGGGGTCGAGGCTATGGCTACACCTTC	NA	TRBV2	TRBJ1-2	few
CASSQSVKLTRGAYEQYF	TGCGCCAGCAGTCAATCGGTTAAGCTGACAAGGGGTGCCTACGAGCAGTACTTC	NA	TRBV23-1	TRBJ2-7	NA
CASSLVVRQDTEAFF	TGCGCCAGCAGCTTGGTGGTGAGACAGGACACTGAAGCTTTCTTT	NA	TRBV5-1	TRBJ1-1	NA
CASSYFGDTEAFF	TGTGCCAGCAGTTACTTCGGGGACACTGAAGCTTTCTTT	NA	TRBV6-5	TRBJ1-1	few
CASSLPPGGRMNTEAFF	TGTGCCAGCAGCTTACCCCCAGGGGGCCGGATGAACACTGAAGCTTTCTTT	TRBD1	TRBV7-6	TRBJ1-1	NA
CASSSHPSGDTDTQYF	TGTGCCAGCAGCTCCCATCCTTCCGGGGACACAGATACGCAGTATTTT	NA	TRBV4-2	TRBJ2-3	NA
CASSQGTGELFF	TGTGCCAGTAGTCAGGGGACCGGGGAGCTGTTTTTT	NA	TRBV19	TRBJ2-2	NA
CASSPGQGDNEQYF	TGTGCCAGCAGCCCGGGACAGGGGGACAACGAGCAGTACTTC	TRBD1	TRBV7-3	TRBJ2-7	once
CASSGTSGSSTDTQYF	TGTGCCAGCAGTGGGACTAGCGGGAGTAGCACAGATACGCAGTATTTT	TRBD2	TRBV2	TRBJ2-3	NA
CASSPQGLINEKLFF	TGTGCCAGCTCACCACAGGGGCTGATTAATGAAAAACTGTTTTTT	NA	TRBV18	TRBJ1-4	NA
CASSPKLAGSYNEQFF	TGTGCCAGCAGCCCTAAACTAGCGGGGTCCTACAATGAGCAGTTCTTC	TRBD2	TRBV13	TRBJ2-1	NA
CASSNVQGDEQYF	TGTGCCAGCAGTAACGTACAGGGGGACGAGCAGTACTTC	TRBD1	TRBV25-1	TRBJ2-7	NA
CASSPLTGGNIF	TGTGCCAGTAGTCCTCTGACAGGGGGGAACATCTTT	TRBD1	TRBV19	TRBJ1-1	NA
CASSGPSGRINEQYF	TGTGCCAGCAGCGGACCTAGCGGGAGGATAAACGAGCAGTACTTC	TRBD2	TRBV9	TRBJ2-7	NA
CASSLDRGMSSYNEQFF	TGTGCCAGCAGCTTGGACAGGGGGATGAGCTCCTACAATGAGCAGTTCTTC	TRBD1	TRBV5-6	TRBJ2-1	NA
CASSLGTGAYSPLHF	TGTGCCAGCAGCCTCGGGACAGGGGCCTATTCACCCCTCCACTTT	TRBD1	TRBV7-9	TRBJ1-6	NA
CASSLELDTEAFF	TGCGCCAGCAGCTTGGAGCTAGACACTGAAGCTTTCTTT	NA	TRBV5-1	TRBJ1-1	NA
CASSFRGANTEAFF	TGTGCCAGCAGTTTCAGGGGGGCGAACACTGAAGCTTTCTTT	TRBD1	TRBV2	TRBJ1-1	once
CASSYLLDTEAFF	TGTGCCAGCAGCTATTTACTCGACACTGAAGCTTTCTTT	NA	TRBV7-2	TRBJ1-1	NA
CASSRGLAYEDGDTQYF	TGTGCCAGTAGTAGAGGACTAGCGTACGAAGACGGGGATACGCAGTATTTT	TRBD2	TRBV19	TRBJ2-3	NA
CASSQEPRLDYGYTF	TGTGCCAGCAGCCAAGAGCCGAGGCTGGACTATGGCTACACCTTC	NA	TRBV14	TRBJ1-2	NA
CASSFIGTGGSGELFF	TGTGCCAGCAGCTTTATCGGGACAGGGGGCTCCGGGGAGCTGTTTTTT	TRBD1	TRBV5-6	TRBJ2-2	few
CASSLGGLSTNTGELFF	TGTGCCAGCAGCTTAGGGGGACTTTCTACGAACACCGGGGAGCTGTTTTTT	NA	TRBV13	TRBJ2-2	NA
CASSDSGAGANNEQFF	TGTGCCAGCAGTGACTCTGGGGCGGGAGCAAACAATGAGCAGTTCTTC	TRBD2	TRBV6-4	TRBJ2-1	NA
CASSRESSGGAFYEQFF	TGCGCCAGCAGCCGAGAATCTAGCGGGGGGGCCTTCTATGAGCAGTTCTTC	TRBD2	TRBV4-3	TRBJ2-1	NA
CASSVREVLTGELFF	TGTGCCAGCAGTGTCCGGGAGGTTCTTACCGGGGAGCTGTTTTTT	TRBD2	TRBV7-9	TRBJ2-2	NA
CASSSLGVYGYTF	TGTGCCAGCAGTTCATTAGGGGTCTATGGCTACACCTTC	NA	TRBV27	TRBJ1-2	once
CASSIARLVQGEKLFF	TGTGCCAGTAGTATTGCGAGGTTGGTACAGGGAGAAAAACTGTTTTTT	NA	TRBV19	TRBJ1-4	NA
CASSLQGAGTEAFF	TGTGCCAGCAGTCTACAGGGGGCCGGCACTGAAGCTTTCTTT	TRBD1	TRBV27	TRBJ1-1	NA